Below are 21 T cell receptor beta chains sequenced from a single sample in a study of regulatory T cells in long-lasting Graves disease. The sample's time point: persistent/refractory GD, antithyroid drugs over 5 years with positive TRAb. Following extraction of RNA from PBMCs, that RNA was used to make the TCR library. The TCR beta library used iRepertoire HTBI primers with Arm-PCR amplification of CDR3. A single record per CDR3 protein comes from TCRdb applying MiXCR to the multiplex PCR reads. Of fewer than 600,000 distinct CDR3 sequences detected, roughly 23% appear once; the ten largest clones hold around 12%. The sequencing used peripheral blood mononuclear cells (PBMCs), collected when the disease was refractory, from a patient treated with antithyroid drugs. Source of these receptors: a female donor with Graves disease.

J is TRBJ1-5 and V is TRBV28; no firm D call. Trimming removed 10 bases from V and 9 bases from J, with 19 bases in between. The V gene's germline CDR1 is MDHEN and CDR2 SYDVKM. This CDR3 contains 13 residues. For the CDR3, the DNA is TGTGCCACCGGGCCCCTGGAGGAGAGGCCCCAGCATTTT. Amino acid sequence: CATGPLEERPQHF.

This clonotype was seen at least ten times. The CDR3 protein is CASSYQGANTGELFF. The CDR3 DNA is TGTGCCAGCAGTTATCAGGGGGCAAACACCGGGGAGCTGTTTTTT. This chain uses TRBV6-5 with TRBJ2-2; 8 nucleotides match TRBD1. The CDR3 loop spans 15 amino acids. Germline V CDR1 and CDR2: MNHEY, SVGAGI. Trimming cost V 3 bases and J 2 bases; bases outside gene matches: 2.

As to this clonotype: A much larger clone lies one base from this, so it may be a read error. As the CDR3 is not closed by the conserved phenylalanine or tryptophan, this likely results from a read error. The chain has TRBV24-1 and TRBJ1-5; D gene ambiguous. Looked up from germline, CDR1 is KGHDR and CDR2 is SFDVKD. The CDR3 is 14 residues long. The V end was cut by 4 bases, the J end by 0 bases, with 6 bases between. CDR3 sequence reads: CATSETGSNQPQHL. CDR3 nucleotides: TGTGCCACCAGTGAAACCGGTAGCAATCAGCCCCAGCATCTT.

This clonotype has ten or more counts. V usage is TRBV7-2 and J usage is TRBJ1-2; 7 nucleotides align to TRBD1. Germline CDR1 is SGHTA and CDR2 is FQGNSA. The ends lost 1 base at V and 7 bases at J; junction bases unmatched: 12. This CDR3 contains 16 residues. The CDR3 region has the DNA TGTGCCAGCAGCTTAGAGACAGGGAACGCCTATCTTGGCTACACCTTC. Its translation: CASSLETGNAYLGYTF.

The chain recombines TRBV4-1 with TRBJ1-6, with TRBD1 identical over 8 bases. Per the germline V gene, CDR1 is MGHRA and CDR2 is YSYEKL. The length of the CDR3 is 15 residues. The J segment lost 12 bases and the V segment lost 0 bases, leaving 7 bases of the junction unmatched. The CDR3 region has the DNA TGCGCCAGCAGCCAAGATCCAGCAGGACAGGGACCCCTCCACTTT. As protein: CASSQDPAGQGPLHF.

This clonotype has just a few counts. The chain has TRBV3-1 and TRBJ1-2, with a tentative D call TRBD1 (5 bases). CDR1 and CDR2 (germline): LGHDT, YNNKEL (reference sequence). V lost 0 bases and J lost 5, with 19 bases in between. The CDR3 sequence is 17 residues long. The CDR3 protein is CASSQDSVTAFPYGYTF. The DNA for the CDR3 is TGTGCCAGCAGCCAAGATAGTGTGACAGCCTTTCCTTATGGCTACACCTTC.

This clonotype appeared many times. The rearrangement joins TRBV2 to TRBJ1-1; D may be TRBD1 (6 bases). The CDR3 runs to 13 residues. V was clipped by 6 bases and J by 4 bases, with 12 bases between them. CDR1 and CDR2 (germline): SNHLY, FYNNEI. This CDR3 is CASSDRRITEAFF. DNA for the CDR3: TGTGCCAGCAGCGACAGGCGAATCACTGAAGCTTTCTTT.

This clonotype was counted a few times. The V call is TRBV5-1, the J call TRBJ1-1; D is perhaps TRBD1 (5 bases). The V gene's germline CDR1 is SGHRS and CDR2 YFSETQ. This CDR3 has 13 amino acids. The V and J ends lost 4 bases and 11 bases respectively, with 18 bases between them. The chain's CDR3 is CASSQDISLRAFF. CDR3 in DNA: TGCGCCAGCAGCCAGGACATTTCCCTTAGGGCTTTCTTT. The variable domain in full, with the rest retrieved from reference TRBV5-1 and TRBJ1-1, is KAGVTQTPRYLIKTRGQQVTLSCSPISGHRSVSWYQQTPGQGLQFLFEYFSETQRNKGNFPGRFSGRQFSNSRSEMNVSTLELGDSALYLCASSQDISLRAFFGQGTRLTVV.

This clonotype turned up a few times. V gene TRBV6-1 combines with J gene TRBJ1-5; D perhaps matches TRBD1 (6 bases). From germline, CDR1 is MNHNS and CDR2 SASEGT. This CDR3 spans 19 amino acids. Trimming removed 6 bases from V and 3 bases from J, with 27 bases in between. The chain's CDR3 is CASSPTAFEQGRYNQPQHF. In DNA, the CDR3 is TGTGCCAGCAGCCCGACCGCCTTCGAACAGGGAAGGTACAATCAGCCCCAGCATTTT.

This clonotype was seen only a few times. This CDR3 reads CASSEGGTYNEQFF. The DNA for the CDR3 is TGTGCCAGCAGTGAAGGCGGTACCTACAATGAGCAGTTCTTC. J is TRBJ2-1 and V is TRBV2; D is unresolved. The germline V and J ends were trimmed by 1 base and 2 bases, with 6 bases remaining between them. Germline V CDR1 and CDR2: SNHLY, FYNNEI. This CDR3 region has 14 residues.

CDR3 DNA: TGCAGTGCTCGCCTAAAGGGGGGTTTCGAGACCCAGTACTTC. Translating it yields CSARLKGGFETQYF. The rearrangement uses TRBV20-1 and TRBJ2-5; D tentatively fits TRBD1 or TRBD2 (6 bases each). The CDR3 has 14 amino acids. Trimming pared 5 bases from V and 5 bases from J, leaving 18 bases between. Germline CDR1 reads DFQATT; CDR2 reads SNEGSKA (reference sequence).

This clonotype occurred many times. The rearrangement links TRBV28 to TRBJ2-7; D may be TRBD2 (6 bases). The V gene's germline CDR1 is MDHEN and CDR2 SYDVKM. This CDR3 contains 17 residues. Trimming removed 2 bases from V and 1 base from J, with 18 bases in between. The CDR3 coding sequence is TGTGCCAGCAGTTTAGGGCAGGGACTCCTGCTATCCTACGAGCAGTACTTC. It specifies CASSLGQGLLLSYEQYF.

This clonotype was counted ten times or more. In DNA, the CDR3 is TGTGCCAGCAGCTTAGATGGAAGTGAAGCTTTCTTT. This gives the protein CASSLDGSEAFF. The chain links TRBV11-2 to TRBJ1-1; D is ambiguous. V lost 0 bases, J lost 7 bases, and 6 bases lay in between. Germline V lookup: CDR1 SGHAT, CDR2 FQNNGV. CDR3 length: 12 amino acids.

The table lists this clonotype with a few counts. This chain uses TRBV29-1 with TRBJ2-7; 7 positions agree with TRBD2. This CDR3 has 13 residues. Germline CDR1 SQVTM, CDR2 ANQGSEA. The V segment lost 6 bases and the J segment 6 bases; nucleotides outside the gene matches: 11. The CDR3 sequence: CSVRSGGSGEQYF. The DNA of the CDR3 is TGCAGCGTCCGAAGCGGCGGGAGTGGCGAGCAGTACTTC.

This clonotype was recorded many times. The V gene is TRBV28, the J gene TRBJ1-1; TRBD1 might be the D (5 bases). V lost 2 bases, J lost 3 bases, and 10 bases lay in between. This CDR3 has 14 residues. In germline, CDR1 is MDHEN, CDR2 SYDVKM. CDR3 nucleotide sequence: TGTGCCAGCAGTTTAGACCTGGGGGACACTGAAGCTTTCTTT. Amino acids: CASSLDLGDTEAFF. The whole variable domain, remainder taken from reference TRBV28 and TRBJ1-1, is DVKVTQSSRYLVKRTGEKVFLECVQDMDHENMFWYRQDPGLGLRLIYFSYDVKMKEKGDIPEGYSVSREKKERFSLILESASTNQTSMYLCASSLDLGDTEAFFGQGTRLTVV.

There are a few counts of this clonotype. The J gene is TRBJ1-4, the V gene TRBV10-3; possible D gene TRBD1, 6 bases. The germline V and J ends were trimmed by 6 bases and 7 bases, with 12 bases remaining between them. The CDR3 sequence is 13 residues long. From germline, CDR1 is ENHRY and CDR2 SYGVKD. The CDR3 DNA sequence: TGTGCCATCAGCAGGGGTGGTGGTGAAAAACTGTTTTTT. Translated, it gives CAISRGGGEKLFF.

At least ten counts were recorded for this clonotype. The V call is TRBV6-5, the J call TRBJ1-1; D gene uncertain. Germline lookup yields CDR1 MNHEY and CDR2 SVGAGI. The V end lost 2 bases, the J end lost 5 bases, and 12 bases lay between the germline ends. The CDR3 runs to 14 residues. CDR3: CASSYGRSGTEAFF. For the CDR3, the DNA is TGTGCCAGCAGTTACGGGAGGTCGGGAACTGAAGCTTTCTTT.

The rearrangement links TRBV18 to TRBJ1-2; perhaps TRBD1 as D (6 bases). Germline V gene data show CDR1 as KGHSH and CDR2 as LQKENI. This CDR3 comprises 15 residues. Trimming left V 2 bases short and J 3 bases short, with 13 bases between. The CDR3 DNA follows: TGTGCCAGCTCACCAAGTAACAGGGCGTACTATGGCTACACCTTC. Its protein is CASSPSNRAYYGYTF.

This clonotype was observed a few times. The V and J genes are TRBV7-2 and TRBJ2-7; D is ambiguous. The germline gives CDR1 SGHTA, CDR2 FQGNSA. The CDR3 contains 17 residues. Trimming stripped 5 bases from V and 2 bases from J, with 22 bases between. Here the CDR3 DNA reads TGTGCCAGCAGCCCAGAAAGGAGCTATTCTTCCCCCTACGAGCAGTACTTC. Its translation: CASSPERSYSSPYEQYF.

Concerning this clonotype: A read error may explain this, as a much larger clone is one base away. V gene TRBV7-2 combines with J gene TRBJ1-4; 10 bases are a match to TRBD1. The CDR3 loop spans 16 amino acids. Germline V gene lookup returns CDR1 SGHTA and CDR2 FQGNSA. V lost 4 bases to trimming and J lost 7 bases; unmatched junction nucleotides: 9. The CDR3 loop reads CASSSGWDRGGEKLFF. The DNA of the CDR3 is TGTGCCAGCAGCTCAGGATGGGACAGGGGAGGTGAAAAACTGTTTTTT.

The rearrangement uses TRBV7-2 and TRBJ2-1, with TRBD2 matching 7 bases. CDR1 is SGHTA and CDR2 is FQGNSA in the germline V gene. V shed 6 bases, J shed 0 bases, and the junction held 5 bases outside the gene matches. This CDR3 region has 15 residues. This CDR3 is CASRRGTLSYNEQFF. The CDR3 DNA reads as TGTGCCAGCAGGCGGGGGACCCTCTCCTACAATGAGCAGTTCTTC. Looking up the rest from reference TRBV7-2 and TRBJ2-1 gives the full variable domain: GAGVSQSPSNKVTEKGKDVELRCDPISGHTALYWYRQSLGQGLEFLIYFQGNSAPDKSGLPSDRFSAERTGGSVSTLTIQRTQQEDSAVYLCASRRGTLSYNEQFFGPGTRLTVL.